A single sample is the source of the 28 T cell receptor beta chains below, sequenced in a study of cytomegalovirus exposure and HLA in healthy donors. Measured with immunoSEQ multiplex PCR; TCRdb has only the in-frame clones, and not every one. Of tens of thousands of clones detected, 85% to 95% appear once; the ten largest clones hold around 3.4%. The specimen sequenced was PBMCs. These receptors originate from a man in his late teens or twenties in good health and CMV-seronegative.

The chain carries TRBV27 and TRBJ1-6; 7 bases match TRBD1. Germline CDR1 is MNHEY and CDR2 is SMNVEV (reference sequence). The CDR3 has 15 residues. J was trimmed by 7 bases and V by 3 bases; bases with no gene match: 6. CDR3 nucleotides: TGTGCCAGCAGTTTTGGAGACAGGGTAAATTCACCCCTCCACTTT. It yields the protein CASSFGDRVNSPLHF.

The chain employs TRBV4-1 and TRBJ2-7; D might be TRBD1 (5 bases). The length of the CDR3 is 14 residues. Germline V gene sequence: CDR1 MGHRA, CDR2 YSYEKL. The V end lost 0 bases, the J end lost 2 bases, and 8 bases lay between the germline ends. CDR3 protein: CASSQEDSTYEQYF. In nucleotides, the CDR3 is TGCGCCAGCAGCCAAGAAGACAGTACCTACGAGCAGTACTTC.

V is TRBV25-1 and J is TRBJ2-3, with TRBD2 matching over 9 bases. The ends lost 3 bases at V and 3 bases at J; junction bases unmatched: 10. Per germline, CDR1 MGHDK and CDR2 SYGVNS. CDR3 length: 17 amino acids. Written as DNA, the CDR3 is TGTGCCAGCAGTGAGGCCTTTAGCGGGGGAGGGACAGATACGCAGTATTTT. Its translation is CASSEAFSGGGTDTQYF.

V usage is TRBV11-2 and J usage is TRBJ1-5; D uncertain. The CDR3 is 14 residues long. Germline CDR1 is SGHAT and CDR2 is FQNNGV. With 0 bases removed from V and 5 bases from J, the gap between germline ends came to 8 bases. The CDR3 sequence is CASSLEPYDQPQHF. The CDR3 DNA follows: TGTGCCAGCAGCTTAGAACCCTACGATCAGCCCCAGCATTTT.

This chain joins TRBV6-6 and TRBJ2-5; weak D call: TRBD2 (6 bases). Trimming took off 6 bases at V and 3 bases at J, with 17 bases between the two ends. Per germline, CDR1 MNHNY and CDR2 SVGAGI (reference sequence). The CDR3 consists of 15 residues. This CDR3 is CASRRSGRPEETQYF. In DNA, the CDR3 is TGTGCCAGCAGACGAAGTGGGAGGCCGGAAGAGACCCAGTACTTC.

This chain connects TRBV4-1 to TRBJ2-1, with 9 bases identical to TRBD1. In germline, CDR1 is MGHRA, CDR2 YSYEKL. J was trimmed by 4 bases and V by 2 bases; bases with no gene match: 9. This CDR3 region has 17 residues. Here the CDR3 DNA reads TGCGCCAGCAGCCAAAGGTCAACGGACAGGGGATACAATGAGCAGTTCTTC. Protein: CASSQRSTDRGYNEQFF.

V usage is TRBV27 and J usage is TRBJ2-5, with TRBD2 matching 13 bases. Looked up from germline, CDR1 is MNHEY and CDR2 is SMNVEV (reference sequence). With 10 bases clipped from V and 5 bases from J, the junction kept 7 bases outside the gene matches. The CDR3 has 14 amino acids. CDR3: CATTSGGASETQYF. In DNA form, the CDR3 reads TGTGCCACCACTAGCGGGGGGGCGTCGGAGACCCAGTACTTC.

The J gene is TRBJ2-7, the V gene TRBV6-1, with TRBD1 matching 7 bases. There are 14 residues in the CDR3. Germline values: CDR1 MNHNS, CDR2 SASEGT. The trim removed 4 bases at V and 1 base at J, leaving 4 bases unmatched. The CDR3 protein is CASSATGKSYEQYF. CDR3 sequence (DNA): TGTGCCAGCAGTGCGACAGGGAAATCCTACGAGCAGTACTTC.

This chain joins TRBV6-6 and TRBJ2-2; the D gene is possibly TRBD2 (6 bases). The CDR3 runs to 15 residues. Trimming took 8 bases from V and 5 from J, leaving 18 bases between them. CDR1 and CDR2 from the germline V gene are MNHNY and SVGAGI (reference sequence). For the CDR3, the DNA is TGTGCCAGCGCTGGGGAGGCAGGGCCAACCGGGGAGCTGTTTTTT. This encodes CASAGEAGPTGELFF.

The CDR3 nucleotides are TGTGCCAGCAGTTATCTGGACAACTCTGGAAACACCATATATTTT. Its translation: CASSYLDNSGNTIYF. The chain joins TRBV6-6 to TRBJ1-3, with D perhaps TRBD1 (5 bases). Germline assignment: CDR1 MNHNY and CDR2 SVGAGI (reference sequence). V was shortened by 3 bases and J by 0 bases, with 9 bases between the two germline ends. CDR3 size: 15 residues.

This chain links TRBV5-1 with TRBJ2-3; TRBD1 agrees at 9 bases. Looked up from germline, CDR1 is SGHRS and CDR2 is YFSETQ. V was pared by 0 bases and J by 3 bases, with 2 bases of the junction left unmatched. The CDR3 sequence is 15 residues long. CDR3 in amino acids: CASSLAGTGTDTQYF. CDR3 DNA: TGCGCCAGCAGCTTGGCCGGGACAGGGACAGATACGCAGTATTTT.

This clone was found a few times. V and J are TRBV30 and TRBJ2-4; TRBD2 matches at 8 bases. Germline-derived CDR1 and CDR2 are GTSNPN and SVGIG (reference sequence). The V and J ends lost 3 bases and 3 bases, in that order; junction bases with no gene match: 13. This CDR3 spans 17 amino acids. In DNA form, the CDR3 reads TGTGCCTGGAGAGCACATGCGCGGGGGGTGGACAAAAACATTCAGTACTTC. This translates into CAWRAHARGVDKNIQYF.

The table lists this clone with a count of one. One junction end does not reproduce the germline sequence, and a read error may be involved. The V and J genes are TRBV7-2 and TRBJ2-3; the D is unclear. CDR3 length: 13 amino acids. CDR1 and CDR2 from the germline V gene are SGHTA and FQGNSA. The CDR3 DNA follows: TGTGCCAGCAGTTCTCCCCCCACATATACGCAGTATTTT. The encoded protein is CASSSPPTYTQYF.

The rearrangement links TRBV19 to TRBJ2-5; 8 bases line up with TRBD1. Germline CDR1 reads LNHDA; CDR2 reads SQIVND (reference sequence). The junction had 6 bases not matched to a gene; V was cut back by 2 bases and J by 1 base. The length of the CDR3 is 16 residues. The chain's CDR3 is CASSIIARGLQETQYF. Written as DNA, the CDR3 is TGTGCCAGTAGTATAATTGCCAGGGGGCTCCAAGAGACCCAGTACTTC. The full variable domain, with the rest looked up from reference TRBV19 and TRBJ2-5, is DGGITQSPKYLFRKEGQNVTLSCEQNLNHDAMYWYRQDPGQGLRLIYYSQIVNDFQKGDIAEGYSVSREKKESFPLTVTSAQKNPTAFYLCASSIIARGLQETQYFGPGTRLLVL.

The chain recombines TRBV6-4 with TRBJ2-1, with 8 nucleotides matching TRBD2. Trimming cost V 0 bases and J 9 bases; bases outside gene matches: 7. The CDR3 loop spans 15 amino acids. Germline V lookup: CDR1 MRHNA, CDR2 SNTAGT. CDR3 in amino acids: CASSDSGTSQAEQFF. The CDR3 DNA reads TGTGCCAGCAGTGACTCGGGGACTAGTCAGGCTGAGCAGTTCTTC.

The V gene is TRBV19, the J gene TRBJ2-1; TRBD2 aligns across 12 bases. The CDR3 totals 19 residues. From germline, CDR1 is LNHDA and CDR2 SQIVND (reference sequence). Trimming removed 5 bases from V and 0 bases from J; junction bases left unmatched: 11. This CDR3 is CASSAPGLAGSSSYNEQFF. DNA for the CDR3: TGTGCCAGTAGTGCTCCCGGACTAGCGGGATCGAGCTCCTACAATGAGCAGTTCTTC.

This chain joins TRBV7-9 and TRBJ2-7, with 7 nucleotides matching TRBD1. Germline V lookup: CDR1 SEHNR, CDR2 FQNEAQ (reference sequence). Trimming at V came to 5 bases and at J to 3 bases, leaving 7 bases not matched to a gene. This CDR3 spans 14 amino acids. CDR3: CASSVGQVLYEQYF. The DNA of the CDR3 is TGTGCCAGCAGCGTAGGACAGGTCCTCTACGAGCAGTACTTC.

The V and J genes are TRBV7-3 and TRBJ2-3; D uncertain. The CDR3 has 15 residues. Deletions cut 5 bases from V and 1 base from J, with 13 bases between. CDR1 is SGHTA, CDR2 FQGTGA, per germline. CDR3 in DNA: TGTGCCAGCAGCCCGTGGGCAGTCGGCACAGATACGCAGTATTTT. This gives the protein CASSPWAVGTDTQYF.

The rearrangement joins TRBV18 to TRBJ2-7; 10 nucleotides match TRBD1. This CDR3 has 15 amino acids. The V and J ends lost 6 bases and 2 bases, in that order; junction bases with no gene match: 7. Germline V gene sequence: CDR1 KGHSH, CDR2 LQKENI. CDR3: CASSLGTGVTYEQYF. The CDR3, as DNA: TGTGCCAGCTCCCTAGGGACAGGGGTTACCTACGAGCAGTACTTC.

A word on this clone: Its ends do not fully match the called genes, so a read error is possible. The chain recombines TRBV28 with TRBJ2-1, with 9 bases that match TRBD1. Germline CDR1 reads MDHEN; CDR2 reads SYDVKM. This CDR3 spans 15 amino acids. CDR3 nucleotide sequence: TGTGCCAGTAACTCCCGGGACAGGGCCTATAATGAGCAGTTCTTC. Translated: CASNSRDRAYNEQFF.

This clone was seen just once. The rearrangement links TRBV5-6 to TRBJ2-7; D is unresolved. Germline lookup yields CDR1 SGHDT and CDR2 YYEEEE. Trimming shortened V by 4 bases and J by 3 bases, and 20 bases separated the two germline ends. The CDR3 is 16 amino acids. This CDR3 reads CASSPPRSGFFYEQYF. Written as DNA, the CDR3 is TGTGCCAGCAGCCCCCCCAGGTCAGGATTTTTCTACGAGCAGTACTTC.

This rearrangement joins TRBV28 to TRBJ2-7, with D maybe TRBD2 (5 bases). The CDR3 loop spans 13 amino acids. CDR1 and CDR2 (germline): MDHEN, SYDVKM. The germline V and J ends were trimmed by 4 bases and 5 bases, with 12 bases remaining between them. The CDR3 protein is CASSSPERDEQYF. CDR3 sequence (DNA): TGTGCCAGCAGTTCCCCCGAGAGGGACGAGCAGTACTTC.

Worth noting for this clone: This sample includes further DNA sequences coding for the same CDR3. The chain joins TRBV6-1 to TRBJ1-1; D might be TRBD1 (6 bases). Trimming removed 10 bases from V and 5 bases from J, with 11 bases in between. The CDR3 totals 11 residues. Germline values: CDR1 MNHNS, CDR2 SASEGT. The CDR3 DNA sequence: TGTGCCATAGCAGGGGAGACTGAAGCTTTCTTT. Its protein product is CAIAGETEAFF.

This rearrangement joins TRBV6-1 to TRBJ2-1; D is unclear. In germline, CDR1 is MNHNS, CDR2 SASEGT. This CDR3 comprises 15 residues. The ends were cut back, 4 bases at V and 4 bases at J, with 14 bases in the middle. The DNA for the CDR3 is TGTGCCAGCAGTGCCTTAGCTACCGATTACAATGAGCAGTTCTTC. This codes for CASSALATDYNEQFF.

This rearrangement joins TRBV28 to TRBJ1-2; no reliable D call. The germline CDR1 and CDR2 sequences are MDHEN and SYDVKM. With 5 bases removed from V and 7 bases from J, the gap between germline ends came to 11 bases. This CDR3 has 12 amino acids. CDR3 region: CASSRGEGGYTF. CDR3 in DNA: TGTGCCAGCAGTCGAGGTGAGGGTGGCTACACCTTC.

This chain links TRBV9 with TRBJ1-1; 12 bases are a match to TRBD1. Germline V gene lookup returns CDR1 SGDLS and CDR2 YYNGEE. This CDR3 spans 15 amino acids. Trimming at V came to 0 bases and at J to 6 bases, leaving 3 bases not matched to a gene. CDR3: CASSVAGTGGPEAFF. DNA of the CDR3: TGTGCCAGCAGCGTAGCCGGGACAGGGGGCCCTGAAGCTTTCTTT.

The chain employs TRBV29-1 and TRBJ1-1; TRBD1 agrees at 7 bases. The CDR3 has 13 amino acids. The V gene's germline CDR1 is SQVTM and CDR2 ANQGSEA. V trimming: 7 bases; J trimming: 3 bases; junction bases outside the gene matches: 8. The CDR3 sequence: CSAQGVQDTEAFF. The CDR3 coding sequence is TGCAGCGCCCAGGGGGTCCAGGACACTGAAGCTTTCTTT.

This clone was seen only a few times. The V and J genes are TRBV27 and TRBJ2-1; no reliable D call. This CDR3 contains 16 residues. Trimming removed 5 bases at V and 1 base at J, with 15 bases between. The germline CDR1 and CDR2 sequences are MNHEY and SMNVEV (reference sequence). In DNA, the CDR3 is TGTGCCAGCAGTCCTCAACTGAGTTCGTCCTACAATGAGCAGTTCTTC. This sequence encodes CASSPQLSSSYNEQFF.